Below are 21 T cell receptor beta chains sequenced from a single sample in a study of technical replicates of blood from four donors (dated by TCRdb to the late 2010s). Libraries came from the immunoSEQ multiplex PCR assay. Not all clones reach the TCRdb copy of this immuneACCESS table, which keeps in-frame sequences only. Checked studies attribute under half of the gap to unresolved V genes and leave the rest unexplained. This sample has more than 95,000 clones in its table, and 95% of those were observed once. The top ten clonotypes cover 0.2% to 0.25% of the sample. Sequenced sample: T cells isolated from PBMCs. These receptors were obtained from a human donor in good health.

This chain uses TRBV10-1 with TRBJ2-5; 8 bases align to TRBD1. Per the germline V gene, CDR1 is WNHNN and CDR2 is SYGVQD (reference sequence). V trimming: 6 bases; J trimming: 5 bases; junction bases outside the gene matches: 8. There are 14 residues in the CDR3. The CDR3 DNA follows: TGCGCCAGCAGACCGCCGGACAGGGATGAGACCCAGTACTTC. It codes for CASRPPDRDETQYF.

In its sample, this clone was seen a few times. This chain links TRBV25-1 with TRBJ2-5, with TRBD2 matching 9 bases. V lost 6 bases, J lost 10 bases, and 12 bases stayed unmatched. This CDR3 contains 14 residues. Germline CDR1 and CDR2: MGHDK and SYGVNS. The CDR3 region is CASRTSGSPEGQYF. The CDR3 DNA reads as TGTGCCAGCAGGACTAGCGGATCTCCGGAGGGCCAGTACTTC.

This chain joins TRBV27 and TRBJ2-2, with D possibly TRBD2 on 6 matching bases. V was clipped by 5 bases and J by 8 bases, with 15 bases between them. The CDR3 is made up of 14 amino acids. CDR1 and CDR2 (germline): MNHEY, SMNVEV (reference sequence). The CDR3 DNA reads TGTGCCAGCAGTCCCCGGGGGTTTGGGGGGGAGCTGTTTTTT. Translation: CASSPRGFGGELFF.

The V call is TRBV28, the J call TRBJ2-7; 9 nucleotides agree with TRBD1. Trimming took 2 bases from V and 6 from J; bases not matched to a gene: 5. Germline V gene sequence: CDR1 MDHEN, CDR2 SYDVKM. The CDR3 spans 14 residues. The CDR3 DNA reads TGTGCCAGCAGTTTAGGGACAGGGCATTCCGAGCAGTACTTC. The encoded protein is CASSLGTGHSEQYF.

V is TRBV6-1 and J is TRBJ2-5; TRBD1 might be the D (6 bases). Trimming removed 5 bases at V and 7 bases at J, with 17 bases between. Looked up from germline, CDR1 is MNHNS and CDR2 is SASEGT. This CDR3 is 14 amino acids long. CDR3 DNA: TGTGCCAGCAGTCCCCACCCTGGGGGCGGGACCCAGTACTTC. This gives the protein CASSPHPGGGTQYF.

CDR3 residues: CATSRDPYRDETDTQYF. DNA of the CDR3: TGTGCCACCAGCAGAGATCCCTACAGGGACGAGACAGATACGCAGTATTTT. This chain joins TRBV15 and TRBJ2-3; D is perhaps TRBD1 (6 bases). CDR3 size: 17 residues. V was cut by 0 bases and J by 3 bases, with 16 bases left in between. Germline CDR1 is LNHNV and CDR2 is YYDKDF (reference sequence). The entire variable domain, with the rest obtained from reference TRBV15 and TRBJ2-3, is as follows: DAMVIQNPRYQVTQFGKPVTLSCSQTLNHNVMYWYQQKSSQAPKLLFHYYDKDFNNEADTPDNFQSRRPNTSFCFLDIRSPGLGDTAMYLCATSRDPYRDETDTQYFGPGTRLTVL.

This clone was counted only a few times. J is TRBJ1-1 and V is TRBV25-1; TRBD1 is a possible D gene (5 bases). Germline V gene sequence: CDR1 MGHDK, CDR2 SYGVNS. This CDR3 spans 14 amino acids. Trimming removed 8 bases at V and 1 base at J, with 14 bases between. CDR3 residues: CASLGAEKNTEAFF. The CDR3 nucleotides read TGTGCCAGCCTAGGGGCGGAGAAGAACACTGAAGCTTTCTTT.

The chain employs TRBV7-3 and TRBJ2-5; TRBD2 aligns across 11 bases. Germline V gene data show CDR1 as SGHTA and CDR2 as FQGTGA. V lost 3 bases, J lost 5 bases, and 8 bases stayed unmatched. The CDR3 sequence is 16 residues long. The CDR3 spells CASSLNSGGAEETQYF. Written as DNA, the CDR3 is TGTGCCAGCAGCTTGAATAGCGGGGGGGCCGAGGAGACCCAGTACTTC.

V usage is TRBV4-2 and J usage is TRBJ2-7, with D tentatively TRBD2 (6 bases). The germline gives CDR1 LGHNA, CDR2 YNFKEQ. This CDR3 has 15 residues. V lost 4 bases and J 0 bases, leaving 13 bases between the germline ends. The CDR3 DNA reads TGTGCCAGCAGCCGGAGGGAGGAAGGCTCCTACGAGCAGTACTTC. Protein: CASSRREEGSYEQYF.

CDR3 residues: CASSLVGMNTEAFF. Written as DNA, the CDR3 is TGTGCCAGCAGCTTAGTCGGGATGAACACTGAAGCTTTCTTT. This chain uses TRBV11-3 with TRBJ1-1; no definite D call. CDR3 size: 14 residues. Looked up from germline, CDR1 is SGHNT and CDR2 is YENEEA. Trimming left V 1 base short and J 0 bases short, with 6 bases between.

CDR3 loop: CASSLDRVEEAFF. CDR3 DNA: TGTGCCAGCAGCTTAGACAGGGTTGAAGAAGCTTTCTTT. The chain is built from TRBV5-4 and TRBJ1-1; TRBD1 agrees at 7 bases. Germline assignment: CDR1 SGHNT and CDR2 YYREEE (reference sequence). This CDR3 has 13 residues. V was clipped by 2 bases and J by 8 bases; unmatched bases: 6.

This chain connects TRBV10-3 to TRBJ2-6; TRBD1 matches at 10 bases. Trimming removed 8 bases from V and 4 bases from J; junction bases left unmatched: 2. Germline CDR1 is ENHRY and CDR2 is SYGVKD. The length of the CDR3 is 14 residues. CDR3 amino acids: CAIDRGPGANVLTF. CDR3 nucleotides: TGTGCCATCGACAGGGGGCCCGGGGCCAACGTCCTGACTTTC.

In this sample, this clone turned up once. The chain links TRBV6-6 to TRBJ2-7; tentatively, D is TRBD1 (5 bases). The length of the CDR3 is 15 residues. Germline CDR1 MNHNY, CDR2 SVGAGI (reference sequence). Trimming shortened V by 2 bases and J by 2 bases, and 13 bases separated the two germline ends. CDR3 DNA sequence: TGTGCCAGCAGTTACGTGACAGTGGACCCCTACGAGCAGTACTTC. Protein product: CASSYVTVDPYEQYF.

The rearrangement links TRBV28 to TRBJ1-1; no clear D. The CDR3 loop spans 12 amino acids. V shed 11 bases and J shed 1 base, with 11 bases lying between them. CDR1 MDHEN and CDR2 SYDVKM come from the germline V gene. The chain's CDR3 is CASRGGNTEAFF. As DNA, the CDR3 is TGTGCCTCCCGGGGTGGGAACACTGAAGCTTTCTTT. Full variable domain (rest looked up from reference TRBV28 and TRBJ1-1): DVKVTQSSRYLVKRTGEKVFLECVQDMDHENMFWYRQDPGLGLRLIYFSYDVKMKEKGDIPEGYSVSREKKERFSLILESASTNQTSMYLCASRGGNTEAFFGQGTRLTVV.

V and J are TRBV10-3 and TRBJ2-7; D is undetermined. The CDR3 totals 13 residues. V lost 10 bases to trimming and J lost 3 bases, with 16 bases between them. The germline V gene has CDR1 ENHRY and CDR2 SYGVKD. The CDR3 spells CATSGSDVYEQYF. The CDR3 DNA is TGTGCCACCTCAGGATCCGACGTCTACGAGCAGTACTTC.

This chain uses TRBV7-9 with TRBJ1-4; 8 nucleotides match TRBD1. CDR1 is SEHNR and CDR2 is FQNEAQ in the germline V gene (reference sequence). The V gene end was trimmed by 1 base and the J gene end by 4 bases; junction bases not matched to a gene: 2. The CDR3 has 15 residues. The chain's CDR3 is CASSLETGVNEKLFF. In nucleotides, the CDR3 is TGTGCCAGCAGCTTAGAGACAGGGGTTAATGAAAAACTGTTTTTT. Combining the CDR3 with reference TRBV7-9 and TRBJ1-4 gives the whole variable domain DTGVSQNPRHKITKRGQNVTFRCDPISEHNRLYWYRQTLGQGPEFLTYFQNEAQLEKSRLLSDRFSAERPKGSFSTLEIQRTEQGDSAMYLCASSLETGVNEKLFFGSGTQLSVL.

The V call is TRBV10-1, the J call TRBJ2-1, with 7 bases fitting TRBD2. CDR1 and CDR2 (germline): WNHNN, SYGVQD (reference sequence). The CDR3 is 16 amino acids. J lost 5 bases, V lost 4 bases, and 11 bases had no gene match. The CDR3 region is CASSAPTSGVNNEQFF. CDR3 bases: TGCGCCAGCAGTGCCCCCACGAGCGGGGTTAACAATGAGCAGTTCTTC.

The V call is TRBV5-1, the J call TRBJ2-7, with 11 bases matching TRBD1. After removal of 2 bases from V and 6 bases from J, the junction contained 1 base not matched to a gene. Germline lookup yields CDR1 SGHRS and CDR2 YFSETQ. CDR3 length: 13 amino acids. The CDR3 loop reads CASSFGTGGEQYF. CDR3 bases: TGCGCCAGCAGCTTCGGGACAGGGGGCGAGCAGTACTTC.

This chain links TRBV7-9 with TRBJ1-2; D is unresolved. Germline values: CDR1 SEHNR, CDR2 FQNEAQ (reference sequence). The length of the CDR3 is 15 residues. Deletions cut 4 bases from V and 8 bases from J, with 20 bases between. The chain's CDR3 is CASSSDGTGVQGYTF. Written as DNA, the CDR3 is TGTGCCAGCAGCTCAGATGGAACCGGAGTGCAGGGCTACACCTTC.

The chain uses TRBV5-1 and TRBJ2-1; 10 bases fit TRBD2. This CDR3 has 15 residues. V lost 5 bases and J lost 8; bases outside the gene matches: 10. The germline CDR1 and CDR2 sequences are SGHRS and YFSETQ. The DNA for the CDR3 is TGCGCCAGCAGATCCGGAGGGCTAGCGGGGGATGAGCAGTTCTTC. It translates to CASRSGGLAGDEQFF.

This chain connects TRBV28 to TRBJ2-3, with TRBD2 matching over 10 bases. The ends lost 8 bases at V and 2 bases at J; junction bases unmatched: 4. The CDR3 loop spans 14 amino acids. Germline values: CDR1 MDHEN, CDR2 SYDVKM. The CDR3 bases are TGTGCCAGCCTAGCGGGAGATTTCACAGATACGCAGTATTTT. Translation gives CASLAGDFTDTQYF.